Following are 6 T cell receptor beta chains from one sample sequenced in a study of T-cell memory formation after mild COVID-19. TCRdb re-called the 5' RACE reads with MiXCR, one entry per CDR3 protein. The repertoire includes around 250,000 distinct CDR3 sequences, around 15% of them detected once, and around a fifth sits in the top ten. The sequenced sample consisted of PBMCs or a T cell subset sorted from them (not recorded which). The receptors were sampled from a man younger than 35 who had mild COVID-19 (a few samples of this study predate the infection). Cell type and time point are not known.

This clonotype was observed a few times. V usage is TRBV18 and J usage is TRBJ2-1, with TRBD2 matching 8 bases. Trimming at V came to 3 bases and at J to 6 bases, leaving 4 bases not matched to a gene. The germline gives CDR1 KGHSH, CDR2 LQKENI. The CDR3 runs to 14 residues. The CDR3 protein is CASSPAGGLNEQFF. The DNA of the CDR3 is TGTGCCAGCTCACCGGCGGGGGGACTCAATGAGCAGTTCTTC.

This clonotype was picked up a small number of times. The chain recombines TRBV29-1 with TRBJ2-7; D gene unclear. This CDR3 is 11 amino acids long. Germline V CDR1 and CDR2: SQVTM, ANQGSEA. Trimming removed 4 bases at V and 0 bases at J, with 4 bases between. The CDR3 is CSVGSSYEQYV. CDR3 in DNA: TGCAGCGTTGGCAGCTCCTACGAGCAGTACGTC.

This clonotype was counted a few times. The chain links TRBV7-2 to TRBJ2-1, with a tentative D call TRBD2 (7 bases). CDR1 and CDR2 from the germline V gene are SGHTA and FQGNSA. V was trimmed by 5 bases and J by 4 bases, leaving 15 bases between them. The CDR3 sequence is 15 residues long. The CDR3 sequence: CASSPRGGGYNEQFF. In DNA, the CDR3 is TGTGCCAGCAGCCCCAGGGGCGGGGGTTACAATGAGCAGTTCTTC.

This clonotype showed up just a few times. The gene calls are TRBV27 and TRBJ1-1; a possible D gene is TRBD1 (6 bases). The germline V and J ends were trimmed by 6 bases and 4 bases, with 18 bases remaining between them. Germline V gene data show CDR1 as MNHEY and CDR2 as SMNVEV (reference sequence). The CDR3 is made up of 15 amino acids. The CDR3 is CASRPQGPGVTEAFF. The CDR3 coding sequence is TGTGCCAGCAGACCTCAGGGGCCCGGCGTCACTGAAGCTTTCTTT.

The chain joins TRBV29-1 to TRBJ1-5; possibly TRBD1 for D (6 bases). CDR1 and CDR2 from the germline V gene are SQVTM and ANQGSEA. The CDR3 is made up of 15 amino acids. Trimming took off 4 bases at V and 4 bases at J, with 17 bases between the two ends. The CDR3: CSVAYRAGRNQPQHF. As DNA, the CDR3 is TGCAGCGTTGCTTACAGGGCAGGTAGAAATCAGCCCCAGCATTTT.

The table lists this clonotype with a few counts. V and J are TRBV11-1 and TRBJ2-4; the D gene is possibly TRBD1 (6 bases). The germline V and J ends were trimmed by 5 bases and 0 bases, with 8 bases remaining between them. This CDR3 has 14 residues. CDR1 is SGHAT and CDR2 is FQDESV in the germline V gene (reference sequence). The chain's CDR3 is CASSGTLAKNIQYF. The CDR3 bases are TGTGCCAGCAGCGGGACATTAGCCAAAAACATTCAGTACTTC.